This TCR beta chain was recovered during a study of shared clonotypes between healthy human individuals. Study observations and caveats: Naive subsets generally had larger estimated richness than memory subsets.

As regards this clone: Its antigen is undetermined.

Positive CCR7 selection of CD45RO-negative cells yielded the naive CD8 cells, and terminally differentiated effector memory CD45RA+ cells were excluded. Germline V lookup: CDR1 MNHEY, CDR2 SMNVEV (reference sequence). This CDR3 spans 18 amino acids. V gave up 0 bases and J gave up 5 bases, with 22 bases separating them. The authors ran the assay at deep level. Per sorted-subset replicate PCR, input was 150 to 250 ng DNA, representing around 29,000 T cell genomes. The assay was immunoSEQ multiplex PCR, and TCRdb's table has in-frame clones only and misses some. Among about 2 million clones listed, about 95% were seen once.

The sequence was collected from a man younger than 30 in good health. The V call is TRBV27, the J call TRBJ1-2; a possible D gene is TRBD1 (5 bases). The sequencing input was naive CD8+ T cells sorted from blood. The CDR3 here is CASSLSRSYRGVKYGYTF. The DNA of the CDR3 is TGTGCCAGCAGTTTATCGAGGTCCTACCGAGGGGTTAAATATGGCTACACCTTC.